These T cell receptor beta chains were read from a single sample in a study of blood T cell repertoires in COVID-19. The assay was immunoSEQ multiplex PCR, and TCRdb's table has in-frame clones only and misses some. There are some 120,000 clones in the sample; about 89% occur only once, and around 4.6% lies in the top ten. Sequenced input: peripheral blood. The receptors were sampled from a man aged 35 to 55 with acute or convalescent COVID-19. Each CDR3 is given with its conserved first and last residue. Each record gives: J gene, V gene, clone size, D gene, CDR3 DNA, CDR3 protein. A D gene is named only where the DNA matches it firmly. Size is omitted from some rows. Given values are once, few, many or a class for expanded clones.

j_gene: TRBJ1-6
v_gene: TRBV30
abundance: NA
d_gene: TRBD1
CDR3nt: TGTGCCTGGACTGGGGACAGGGGCTATAATTCACCCCTCCACTTT
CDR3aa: CAWTGDRGYNSPLHF

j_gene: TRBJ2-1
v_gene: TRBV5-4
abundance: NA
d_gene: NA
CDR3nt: TGTGCCAGCAGCTTGGCTAGCAGCGAGCAGTTCTTC
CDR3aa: CASSLASSEQFF

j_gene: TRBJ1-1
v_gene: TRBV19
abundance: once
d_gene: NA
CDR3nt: TGTGCCAGCCCACCCCCCCGGGACTCAAACACTGAAGCTTTCTTT
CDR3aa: CASPPPRDSNTEAFF

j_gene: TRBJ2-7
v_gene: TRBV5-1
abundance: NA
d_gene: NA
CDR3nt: TGCGCCAGCAGCTTGGCCTGGGCAGGGAATTACGAGCAGTACTTC
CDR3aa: CASSLAWAGNYEQYF

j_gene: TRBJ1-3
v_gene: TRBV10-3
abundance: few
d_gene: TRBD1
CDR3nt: TGTGCCATCAGCCGGGACAGTGGAAACACCATATATTTT
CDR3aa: CAISRDSGNTIYF

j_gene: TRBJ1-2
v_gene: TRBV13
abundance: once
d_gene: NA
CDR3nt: TGTGCCAGCAGCGAGGGGGTTAATGGCTACACCTTC
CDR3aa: CASSEGVNGYTF

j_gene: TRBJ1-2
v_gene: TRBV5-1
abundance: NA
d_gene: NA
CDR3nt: TGCGCCAGCAGCTTGGAGGGCAGGGTCAATGACTACACCTTC
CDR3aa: CASSLEGRVNDYTF

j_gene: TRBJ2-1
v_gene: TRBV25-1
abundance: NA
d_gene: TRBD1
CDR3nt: TGTGCCAGCAGTGAAAGCGACAGGGTGGTCAATGAGCAGTTCTTC
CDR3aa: CASSESDRVVNEQFF

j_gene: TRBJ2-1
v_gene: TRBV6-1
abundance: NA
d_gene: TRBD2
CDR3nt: TGTGCCAGCAGTGAAAAGGGACTAGCGGGAGGTGAGCAGTTCTTC
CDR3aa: CASSEKGLAGGEQFF

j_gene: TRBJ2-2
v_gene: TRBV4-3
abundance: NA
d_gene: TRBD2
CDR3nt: TGCGCCAGCAGCCAAGAAAGGCTAGCGGGGGGGTTTAACACCGGGGAGCTGTTTTTT
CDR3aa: CASSQERLAGGFNTGELFF

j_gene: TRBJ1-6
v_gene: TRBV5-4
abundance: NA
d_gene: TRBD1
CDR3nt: TGTGCCAGCAGCTTCCGGACAGGGCTTAGGGAATATTCACCCCTCCACTTT
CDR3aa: CASSFRTGLREYSPLHF

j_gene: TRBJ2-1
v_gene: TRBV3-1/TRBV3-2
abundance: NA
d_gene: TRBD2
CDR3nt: TGTGCCAGCAGCCAAGAGGGAGGGGCTCGGGAGCAGTTCTTC
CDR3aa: CASSQEGGAREQFF

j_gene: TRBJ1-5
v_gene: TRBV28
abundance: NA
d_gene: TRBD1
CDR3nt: TGTGCCAGCAGTTTACTCGGACAGGCCGGACAGCCCCAGCATTTT
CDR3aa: CASSLLGQAGQPQHF

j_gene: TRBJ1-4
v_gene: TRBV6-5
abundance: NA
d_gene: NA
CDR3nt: TGTGCCAGCACGGAGAGTGAAGAACTGTTTTTT
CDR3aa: CASTESEELFF

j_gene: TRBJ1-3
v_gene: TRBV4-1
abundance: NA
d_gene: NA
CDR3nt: TGCGCCAGCAGCCACCCCGGGGGAAACACCATATATTTT
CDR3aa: CASSHPGGNTIYF

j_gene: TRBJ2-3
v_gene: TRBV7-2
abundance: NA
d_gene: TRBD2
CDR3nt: TGTGCCAGCAAAGTAGCGGGGGCCACAGATACGCAGTATTTT
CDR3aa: CASKVAGATDTQYF

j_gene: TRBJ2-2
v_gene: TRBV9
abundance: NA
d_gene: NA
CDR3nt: TGTGCCAGCAGCGTAACGGGGGGCGCCGGGGAGCTGTTTTTT
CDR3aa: CASSVTGGAGELFF

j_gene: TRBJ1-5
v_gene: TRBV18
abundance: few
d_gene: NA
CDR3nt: TGTGCCAGCTCACCGGACGGGGGGGACAAATCGAGCAATCAGCCCCAGCATTTT
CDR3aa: CASSPDGGDKSSNQPQHF

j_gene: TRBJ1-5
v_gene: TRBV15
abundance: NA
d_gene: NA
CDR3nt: TGTGCCACCAGCAGAGCGGCGGACTCTGATCAGCCCCAGCATTTT
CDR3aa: CATSRAADSDQPQHF

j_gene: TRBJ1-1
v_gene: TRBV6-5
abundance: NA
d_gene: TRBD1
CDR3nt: TGTGCCAGCAGTTACCGACAGGGCGGGATGAACACTGAAGCTTTCTTT
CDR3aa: CASSYRQGGMNTEAFF

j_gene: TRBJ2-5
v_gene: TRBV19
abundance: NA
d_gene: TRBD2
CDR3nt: TGTGCCAGTAGTTCAGGACTAGCAGAGAGTGCAGAGACCCAGTACTTC
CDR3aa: CASSSGLAESAETQYF

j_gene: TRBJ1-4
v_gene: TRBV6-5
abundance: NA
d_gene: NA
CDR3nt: TGTGCCAGCAAGCGAACTAATGAAAAACTGTTTTTT
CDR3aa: CASKRTNEKLFF

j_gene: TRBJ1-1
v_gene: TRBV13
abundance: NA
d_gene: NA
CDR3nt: TGTGCCAGCAGCGAGCGGGGTGCGTCTGAAGCTTTCTTT
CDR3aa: CASSERGASEAFF

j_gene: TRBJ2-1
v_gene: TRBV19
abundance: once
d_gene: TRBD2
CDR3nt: TGTGCCAGTAGTATTCCAGGGACTAGCAGCAATGAGCAGTTCTTC
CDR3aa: CASSIPGTSSNEQFF

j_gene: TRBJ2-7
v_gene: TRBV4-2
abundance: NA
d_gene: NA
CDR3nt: TGTGCCAGCAGCCAAGTAGGTGGAGTCTACTACGAGCAGTACTTC
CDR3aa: CASSQVGGVYYEQYF

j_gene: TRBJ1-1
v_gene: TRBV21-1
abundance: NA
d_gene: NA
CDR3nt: TGTGCCAGCAGCAAAGCGCGACAGGGGGAAGCTTTCTTT
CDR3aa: CASSKARQGEAFF

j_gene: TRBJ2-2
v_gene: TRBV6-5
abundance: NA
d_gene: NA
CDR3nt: TGTGCCAGCAGTACCTCGGACAGCGGGGAGCTGTTTTTT
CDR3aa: CASSTSDSGELFF

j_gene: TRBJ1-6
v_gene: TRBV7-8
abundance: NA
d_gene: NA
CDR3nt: TGTGCCAGCAGCTTAGAATTTTTGGCCTCCGCTTATAATTCACCCCTCCACTTT
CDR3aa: CASSLEFLASAYNSPLHF

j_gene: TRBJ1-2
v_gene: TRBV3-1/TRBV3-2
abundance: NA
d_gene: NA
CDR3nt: TGTGCCAGCAGCCAAGTTGGTGATGGCTGGGGCTACACCTTC
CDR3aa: CASSQVGDGWGYTF

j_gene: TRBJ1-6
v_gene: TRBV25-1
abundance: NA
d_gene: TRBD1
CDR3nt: TGTGCCACCAGGACAGGGATTGCCTCACCCCTCCACTTT
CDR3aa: CATRTGIASPLHF

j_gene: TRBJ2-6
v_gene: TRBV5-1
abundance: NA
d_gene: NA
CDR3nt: TGCGCCAGCACGACAGTGCCCTCTGGGGCCAACGTCCTGACTTTC
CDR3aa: CASTTVPSGANVLTF

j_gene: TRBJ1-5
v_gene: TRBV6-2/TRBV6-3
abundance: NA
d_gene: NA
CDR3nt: TGTGCCAGCAGCCCTAACACAGGGACGAGCAATCAGCCCCAGCATTTT
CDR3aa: CASSPNTGTSNQPQHF

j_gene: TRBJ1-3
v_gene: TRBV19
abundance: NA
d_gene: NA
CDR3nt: TGTGCCAGTAGCATCCCGAGGGGAAACACCATATATTTT
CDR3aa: CASSIPRGNTIYF

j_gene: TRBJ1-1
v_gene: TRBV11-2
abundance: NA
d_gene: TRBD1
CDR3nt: TGTGCCAGCAGCATCTTGACAGGGGGCTACGCTGAAGCTTTCTTT
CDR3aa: CASSILTGGYAEAFF

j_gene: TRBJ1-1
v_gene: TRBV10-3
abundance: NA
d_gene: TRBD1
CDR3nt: TGTGCCATCAGTGACCTTACCGGGACAGGCCGGGGGCTGAACACTGAAGCTTTCTTT
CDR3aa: CAISDLTGTGRGLNTEAFF

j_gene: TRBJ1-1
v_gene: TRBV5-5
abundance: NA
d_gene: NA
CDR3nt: TGTGCCAGCAGCTTGGCAGTCAAAAACACTGAAGCTTTCTTT
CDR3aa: CASSLAVKNTEAFF

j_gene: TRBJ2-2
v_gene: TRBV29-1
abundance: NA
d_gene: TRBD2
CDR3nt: TGCAGCGTTGGCCTTCGGGGGGGCCCCGGGGAGCTGTTTTTT
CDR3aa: CSVGLRGGPGELFF

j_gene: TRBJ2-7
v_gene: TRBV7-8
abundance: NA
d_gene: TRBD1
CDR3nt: TGTGCCAGCAGCTTAAGGGACAGCTACGAGCAGTACTTC
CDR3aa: CASSLRDSYEQYF

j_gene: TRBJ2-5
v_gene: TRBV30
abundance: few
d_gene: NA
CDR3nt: TGTGCCTGGAGCCCTAATGCGGAGACCCAGTACTTC
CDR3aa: CAWSPNAETQYF

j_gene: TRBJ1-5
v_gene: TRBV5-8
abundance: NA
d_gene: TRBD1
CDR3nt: TGTGCCAGCAGCTTTCACTGGGCAGGGGGTGTCAATCAGCCCCAGCATTTT
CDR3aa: CASSFHWAGGVNQPQHF

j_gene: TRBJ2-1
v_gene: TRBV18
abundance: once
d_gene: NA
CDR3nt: TGTGCCAGCTCACCAGGGCCCAATGAGCAGTTCTTC
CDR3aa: CASSPGPNEQFF

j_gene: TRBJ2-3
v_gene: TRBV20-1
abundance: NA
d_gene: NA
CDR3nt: TGCAGTGCTAGTGCCAGGAACACAGATACGCAGTATTTT
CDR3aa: CSASARNTDTQYF

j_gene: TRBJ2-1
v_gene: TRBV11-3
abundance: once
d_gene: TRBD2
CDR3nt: TGTGCCAGCAGCTTCCTAGCGGGGGGGCGTAATGAGCAGTTCTTC
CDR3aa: CASSFLAGGRNEQFF

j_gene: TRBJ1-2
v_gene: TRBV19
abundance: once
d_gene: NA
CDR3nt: TGTGCCAGTAGTACCCGCACAGAGAGCTATGGCTACACCTTC
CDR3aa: CASSTRTESYGYTF

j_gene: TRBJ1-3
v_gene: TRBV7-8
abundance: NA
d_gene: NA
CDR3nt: TGTGGCTCCTCAGTTACGGGAAACACCATATATTTT
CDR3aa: CGSSVTGNTIYF

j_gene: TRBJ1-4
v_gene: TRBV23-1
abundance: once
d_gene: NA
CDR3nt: TGCGCCAGCAGTCAACGAACAGGGCCAACTAATGAAAAACTGTTTTTT
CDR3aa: CASSQRTGPTNEKLFF

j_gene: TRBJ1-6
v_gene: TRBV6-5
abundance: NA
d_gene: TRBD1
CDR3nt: TGTGCCAGCAGTATTAGGACAGGGTTTAATTCACCCCTCCACTTT
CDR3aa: CASSIRTGFNSPLHF

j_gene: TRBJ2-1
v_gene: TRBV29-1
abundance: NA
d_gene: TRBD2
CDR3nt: TGCAGCGTTGGGTCTAGCGGGAGGGTCCATGAGCAGTTCTTC
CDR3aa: CSVGSSGRVHEQFF